In its sample, the clone carrying this T cell receptor (beta chain) was seen once. This entry belongs to a study of blood T cell repertoires in COVID-19. The data were produced by immunoSEQ multiplex PCR, yet TCRdb's version contains in-frame clones alone and is incomplete. The sample has some 260,000 clones, roughly 80% seen once. V lost 4 bases to trimming and J lost 5 bases, with 15 bases between them. This CDR3 contains 15 residues. Germline CDR1 and CDR2: GTSNPN and SVGIG (reference sequence). The specimen sequenced was peripheral blood. The source of this sequence is an elderly man with acute or convalescent COVID-19. The chain carries TRBV30 and TRBJ1-6; TRBD1 might be the D (6 bases). The CDR3 DNA follows: TGTGCCTGGAAGCTACAGGGAGCTAATAATTCACCCCTCCACTTT. Amino acid sequence: CAWKLQGANNSPLHF.